The entry below gives a single TCR beta chain sequence along with its context. The antigen is not known. PCR amplification relied on 60 Vbeta primers (plus 13 Jbeta primers). The table came from immunoSEQ multiplex PCR; TCRdb's copy has only in-frame clones and leaves some out. The sample holds roughly 100,000 clones, more than 70% seen once. Per germline, CDR1 LNHDA and CDR2 SQIVND (reference sequence). The germline V and J ends were trimmed by 5 bases and 0 bases, with 10 bases remaining between them. The CDR3 length is 15 residues. This sample stems from a study of cytomegalovirus exposure and HLA in healthy donors. In the study overall: Among approximately 390 genotyped donors, around 80% fell in the Caucasian-associated ancestry cluster.

Overall study findings and caveats: A later analysis reportedly found fewer N-insertions in an Asian-associated ancestry cluster than the roughly 670-donor mean. Productive status was seen about 90% or about 30% of the time for most TCR beta V segments in an earlier analysis.

The clonotype originates from a man aged 35-49 years in good health and CMV-seronegative. The sequenced sample consisted of PBMCs. The chain carries TRBV19 and TRBJ2-2; D is possibly TRBD1 (5 bases). This CDR3 reads CASSWGTANTGELFF. In DNA, the CDR3 is TGTGCCAGTAGTTGGGGCACCGCGAACACCGGGGAGCTGTTTTTT.